The clone carrying this T cell receptor (beta chain) was seen many times. Its antigen is still unknown. The sample belongs to a study of T cells in Graves' hyperthyroidism and ophthalmopathy. Whole-study results and caveats: Peripheral blood also featured most of the thyroid clonotypes expanded above 0.001.

The investigators amplified TCR beta CDR3 regions from RNA transcripts. TCR CDR3 underwent first-round RT-PCR with the HTBI primer set. TCRdb used MiXCR to reprocess the multiplex PCR reads, holding one entry per CDR3 protein. The sample yields around 600,000 distinct CDR3 sequences, 45% seen once. The CDR3 sequence is 15 residues long. V was shortened by 3 bases and J by 0 bases, with 6 bases between the two germline ends. Germline CDR1 and CDR2: SNHLY and FYNNEI. The V gene is TRBV2, the J gene TRBJ1-6; no firm D call. The specimen sequenced was peripheral blood or thyroid tissue (not recorded which). The sequence derives from an adult man with Graves' disease, either hyperthyroidism or ophthalmopathy (not recorded which). The CDR3 region is CASSDESSYNSPLHF. The CDR3 nucleotides read TGTGCCAGCAGTGATGAAAGCTCCTATAATTCACCCCTCCACTTT.